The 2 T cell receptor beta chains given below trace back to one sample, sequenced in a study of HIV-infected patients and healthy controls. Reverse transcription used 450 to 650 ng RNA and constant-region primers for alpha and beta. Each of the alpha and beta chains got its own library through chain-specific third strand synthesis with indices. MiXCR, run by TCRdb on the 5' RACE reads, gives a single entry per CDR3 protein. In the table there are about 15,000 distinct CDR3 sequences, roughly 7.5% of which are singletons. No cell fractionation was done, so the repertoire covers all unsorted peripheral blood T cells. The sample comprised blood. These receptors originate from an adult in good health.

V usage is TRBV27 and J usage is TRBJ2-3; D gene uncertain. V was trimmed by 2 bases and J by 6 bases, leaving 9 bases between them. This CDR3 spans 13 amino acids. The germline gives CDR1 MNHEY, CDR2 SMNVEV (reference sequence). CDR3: CASSLNKADTQYF. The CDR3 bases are TGTGCCAGCAGTTTAAACAAGGCCGATACGCAGTATTTT.

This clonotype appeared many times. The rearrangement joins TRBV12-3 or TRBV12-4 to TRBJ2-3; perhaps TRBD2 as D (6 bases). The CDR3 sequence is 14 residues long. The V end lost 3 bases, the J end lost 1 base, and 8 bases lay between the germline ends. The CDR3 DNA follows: TGTGCCAGCAGTTTCTCGGGGGGCACAGATACGCAGTATTTT. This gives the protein CASSFSGGTDTQYF.